Shown below are 27 T cell receptor beta chains from a single sample sequenced in a study of blood T cells in healthy people across ages. Primers used in a second PCR of about 6 to 12 cycles were a sample-barcoded 5' primer and a J-beta primer mix. Each CDR3 protein gets one entry after TCRdb re-called the 5' RACE reads with MiXCR. The table includes about 800,000 distinct CDR3 sequences, approximately 25% detected once. These data also featured in a second study, about T cells of mothers and their children.

Material for sequencing was blood. The receptors stem from a boy under 18 in good health.

The rearrangement joins TRBV20-1 to TRBJ1-5; D is unclear. The V end lost 3 bases, the J end lost 3 bases, and 3 bases lay between the germline ends. This CDR3 contains 11 residues. CDR1 is DFQATT and CDR2 is SNEGSKA in the germline V gene (reference sequence). CDR3 in DNA: TGCAGTGCTAGGTTCAATCAGCCCCAGCATTTT. This sequence encodes CSARFNQPQHF.

V and J are TRBV14 and TRBJ1-2; 7 nucleotides align to TRBD1. The CDR3 contains 14 residues. Germline V gene data show CDR1 as SGHDN and CDR2 as FVKESK. Trimming at V came to 1 base and at J to 8 bases, leaving 7 bases not matched to a gene. CDR3: CASSQVRTGGGYTF. CDR3 DNA sequence: TGTGCCAGCAGCCAAGTCCGGACAGGCGGGGGCTACACCTTC.

The chain links TRBV12-3 or TRBV12-4 to TRBJ2-5; D may match TRBD1 or TRBD2 (5 bases each). The J call is uncertain, as TRBJ2-1 better fits the DNA end. This CDR3 comprises 14 residues. CDR3 DNA: TGTGCCAGCAGTTTAGCGGGGGTACTGGATGAGCAGTTCTTC. Residues: CASSLAGVLDEQFF.

This chain connects TRBV19 to TRBJ2-5, with D perhaps matching TRBD1 (6 bases). The J call may be incorrect, as the DNA end agrees better with TRBJ2-7. The CDR3 runs to 14 residues. Per germline, CDR1 LNHDA and CDR2 SQIVND (reference sequence). The CDR3 DNA sequence: TGTGCCAGTAGTATGGCACAGGGAAAGCACGAGCAGTACTTC. Amino acid sequence: CASSMAQGKHEQYF.

This clonotype occurred a few times. J is TRBJ2-7 and V is TRBV5-5; the match to TRBD1 covers 9 bases. Germline V gene data show CDR1 as SGHKS and CDR2 as YYEKEE (reference sequence). The CDR3 is 15 residues long. V shed 3 bases, J shed 2 bases, and the junction held 6 bases outside the gene matches. CDR3 protein: CASSSIGTGTYEQYF. The CDR3 nucleotides read TGTGCCAGCAGCTCAATCGGGACAGGGACCTACGAGCAGTACTTC.

This clonotype was seen only a few times. This chain uses TRBV7-8 with TRBJ2-7, with D perhaps matching TRBD2 (5 bases). This CDR3 has 17 residues. The germline V gene encodes CDR1 SGHVS and CDR2 FQNEAQ. V was pared by 1 base and J by 9 bases, with 25 bases between. CDR3 in DNA: TGTGCCAGCAGCTTAGAAGTCCTGAGGGATCGGGCGATCCCGCAGTACTTC. Translation gives CASSLEVLRDRAIPQYF.

This clonotype was counted only a few times. The genes are TRBV28 and TRBJ2-7, with D possibly matching TRBD2 (6 bases). The V gene's germline CDR1 is MDHEN and CDR2 SYDVKM. V was trimmed by 3 bases and J by 0 bases, leaving 9 bases between them. This CDR3 contains 14 residues. CDR3 in DNA: TGTGCCAGCAGTTTTGGCGGGGTCTCCTACGAGCAGTACTTC. It encodes CASSFGGVSYEQYF.

This clonotype was recorded a few times. The junction departs from the called germline gene at one end, perhaps through a read error. V and J are TRBV2 and TRBJ2-1; 8 bases match TRBD1. The CDR3 spans 15 residues. Germline CDR1 SNHLY, CDR2 FYNNEI. The DNA for the CDR3 is TGTGCCGGCAGAACCGGGACAGGCCCACCTAATGAGCAGTTCTTC. Translating it yields CAGRTGTGPPNEQFF.

The genes are TRBV4-3 and TRBJ1-4, with D uncertain. This CDR3 contains 17 residues. With 0 bases removed from V and 0 bases from J, the gap between germline ends came to 11 bases. The germline V gene encodes CDR1 LGHNA and CDR2 YSLEER. CDR3 coding DNA: TGCGCCAGCAGCCAAGATACCCCGGCGGCAACTAATGAAAAACTGTTTTTT. Translation gives CASSQDTPAATNEKLFF.

This chain connects TRBV6-2 or TRBV6-3 to TRBJ1-1; the D is unclear. CDR3 length equals 11 residues. The germline CDR1 and CDR2 sequences are MNHEY and SVGEGT. V was clipped by 10 bases and J by 5 bases, with 11 bases between them. The CDR3 spells CATSHGTEAFF. The CDR3 coding sequence is TGTGCCACTTCCCACGGTACTGAAGCTTTCTTT.

The chain joins TRBV4-1 to TRBJ2-1; D is unresolved. Deletions cut 0 bases from V and 0 bases from J, with 6 bases between. The CDR3 is made up of 15 amino acids. Germline CDR1 reads MGHRA; CDR2 reads YSYEKL. CDR3 amino acids: CASSQEPISYNEQFF. The DNA of the CDR3 is TGCGCCAGCAGCCAAGAACCGATCTCCTACAATGAGCAGTTCTTC.

This clonotype has only a few counts. The chain has TRBV29-1 and TRBJ2-3; 7 nucleotides match TRBD1. V shed 0 bases, J shed 5 bases, and the junction held 2 bases outside the gene matches. Germline loops: CDR1 SQVTM, CDR2 ANQGSEA. This CDR3 has 13 residues. CDR3 loop: CSVEDDRVDTQYF. DNA for the CDR3: TGCAGCGTTGAAGACGACAGGGTAGATACGCAGTATTTT.

The V and J genes are TRBV24-1 and TRBJ1-1; tentative D call: TRBD1 (6 bases). V was shortened by 10 bases and J by 2 bases, with 13 bases between the two germline ends. Germline V gene sequence: CDR1 KGHDR, CDR2 SFDVKD. This CDR3 comprises 13 residues. The CDR3 loop reads CATSDRANTEAFF. The CDR3 region has the DNA TGTGCCACGTCGGACAGAGCCAACACTGAAGCTTTCTTT.

The chain carries TRBV29-1 and TRBJ2-7, with TRBD2 as a possible D gene (6 bases). Trimming took off 5 bases at V and 0 bases at J, with 14 bases between the two ends. Germline V CDR1 and CDR2: SQVTM, ANQGSEA. The CDR3 covers 14 residues. As DNA, the CDR3 is TGCAGCGTTTTCGGGGGACCTACCTCCTACGAGCAGTACTTC. It codes for CSVFGGPTSYEQYF.

The J gene is TRBJ2-1, the V gene TRBV29-1, with 8 bases matching TRBD1. V was pared by 6 bases and J by 3 bases, with 4 bases of the junction left unmatched. This CDR3 has 13 residues. CDR1 and CDR2 from the germline V gene are SQVTM and ANQGSEA. Here the CDR3 reads CSVPGQDYNEQFF. CDR3 sequence (DNA): TGCAGCGTACCGGGACAGGACTACAATGAGCAGTTCTTC.

The V call is TRBV7-9, the J call TRBJ2-7, with D possibly TRBD1 on 6 matching bases. V was trimmed by 4 bases and J by 2 bases, leaving 15 bases between them. The length of the CDR3 is 15 residues. Looked up from germline, CDR1 is SEHNR and CDR2 is FQNEAQ (reference sequence). CDR3: CASSSPGHLAYEQYF. CDR3 nucleotides: TGTGCCAGCAGCTCCCCGGGACATCTAGCCTACGAGCAGTACTTC.

This chain joins TRBV30 and TRBJ2-2; D remains ambiguous. Deletions cut 0 bases from V and 7 bases from J, with 18 bases between. CDR3 length: 16 residues. CDR1 and CDR2 from the germline V gene are GTSNPN and SVGIG (reference sequence). The CDR3 loop is CAWSVHFGSLGGELFF. For the CDR3, the DNA is TGTGCCTGGAGTGTACATTTTGGCAGTCTTGGCGGGGAGCTGTTTTTT.

The chain recombines TRBV7-9 with TRBJ1-6; D ambiguous. Trimming cost V 8 bases and J 8 bases, with 16 bases left between them. Germline CDR1 and CDR2: SEHNR and FQNEAQ (reference sequence). The CDR3 runs 14 residues. The CDR3 region is CASAVRELDSPLHF. The CDR3 DNA reads TGTGCCAGCGCAGTTAGGGAGCTGGATTCACCCCTCCACTTT. Complete variable domain (other parts from reference TRBV7-9 and TRBJ1-6): DTGVSQNPRHKITKRGQNVTFRCDPISEHNRLYWYRQTLGQGPEFLTYFQNEAQLEKSRLLSDRFSAERPKGSFSTLEIQRTEQGDSAMYLCASAVRELDSPLHFGNGTRLTVT.

The rearrangement links TRBV5-5 to TRBJ2-5; D remains unclear. The CDR3 has 14 residues. CDR1 and CDR2 (germline): SGHKS, YYEKEE (reference sequence). The ends were cut back, 1 base at V and 5 bases at J, with 12 bases in the middle. The CDR3 sequence: CASSLIEVVETQYF. The CDR3, as DNA: TGTGCCAGCAGCTTGATCGAGGTCGTGGAGACCCAGTACTTC.

This clonotype was seen only a few times. The rearrangement uses TRBV5-1 and TRBJ2-1, with 11 nucleotides matching TRBD2. V dropped 2 bases and J dropped 2; count of bases not matched to a gene: 3. Per germline, CDR1 SGHRS and CDR2 YFSETQ. The length of the CDR3 is 16 residues. The CDR3, as DNA: TGCGCCAGCAGCTTCGATAGCGGGAGGGCCTACAATGAGCAGTTCTTC. This translates into CASSFDSGRAYNEQFF.

Only a few counts were recorded for this clonotype. V gene TRBV13 combines with J gene TRBJ1-1; D call uncertain. Trimming removed 4 bases from V and 5 bases from J, with 8 bases in between. CDR1 PRHDT and CDR2 FYEKMQ come from the germline V gene (reference sequence). The CDR3 is 12 amino acids. CDR3 loop: CASSSAHTEAFF. Written as DNA, the CDR3 is TGTGCCAGCAGCTCAGCGCATACTGAAGCTTTCTTT.

This clonotype was counted only a few times. A read error may account for a junction end that differs from germline. This sequence joins TRBV6-5 and TRBJ1-1; no reliable D call. The germline V gene has CDR1 MNHEY and CDR2 SVGAGI. This CDR3 is 11 amino acids long. The DNA of the CDR3 is TGTGCCAGCAGGAGAAACAATGAAGCTTTCTTT. Protein sequence: CASRRNNEAFF.

This clonotype was detected only a few times. The rearrangement joins TRBV6-5 to TRBJ2-7; the D gene is possibly TRBD2 (5 bases). The V end lost 0 bases, the J end lost 5 bases, and 11 bases lay between the germline ends. CDR1 is MNHEY and CDR2 is SVGAGI in the germline V gene. This CDR3 contains 14 residues. The CDR3 DNA sequence: TGTGCCAGCAGTTACTCGGGAGCTCTCCACGAGCAGTACTTC. Amino acids: CASSYSGALHEQYF.

CDR3 in amino acids: CASSQDLRGLNIQYF. The CDR3 coding sequence is TGCGCCAGCAGCCAAGATTTGCGGGGGCTAAACATTCAGTACTTC. This chain connects TRBV4-3 to TRBJ2-4; possibly TRBD2 for D (7 bases). This CDR3 has 15 amino acids. Germline V lookup: CDR1 LGHNA, CDR2 YSLEER. V lost 0 bases and J 6 bases, leaving 12 bases between the germline ends.

J is TRBJ1-4 and V is TRBV6-2 or TRBV6-3; unclear D gene. Trimming cost V 2 bases and J 6 bases, with 13 bases left between them. The CDR3 loop spans 15 amino acids. The germline V gene has CDR1 MNHEY and CDR2 SVGEGT. CDR3 in amino acids: CASSYLGRDHEKLFF. CDR3 nucleotides: TGTGCCAGCAGTTACCTCGGGAGGGATCATGAAAAACTGTTTTTT.

In its sample, this clonotype was seen a few times. The rearrangement uses TRBV11-3 and TRBJ2-3, with no clear D. The CDR3 extends over 13 amino acids. Germline loops: CDR1 SGHNT, CDR2 YENEEA. V was trimmed by 5 bases and J by 7 bases, leaving 13 bases between them. The chain's CDR3 is CASSLTESNTQYF. In DNA, the CDR3 is TGTGCCAGCAGCCTGACCGAGTCTAATACGCAGTATTTT.

The chain combines TRBV20-1 with TRBJ2-7; perhaps TRBD2 as D (5 bases). CDR1 is DFQATT and CDR2 is SNEGSKA in the germline V gene (reference sequence). Trimming removed 6 bases at V and 2 bases at J, with 11 bases between. The CDR3 is made up of 12 amino acids. The CDR3 nucleotides read TGCAGTGCAGACGGGAAAACCTACGAGCAGTACTTC. Encoded protein: CSADGKTYEQYF.